These T cell receptor beta chains were read from a single sample in a study of T cell clonotyping in hematopoietic cell transplantation. Clones were sequenced by immunoSEQ multiplex PCR, and TCRdb holds only the in-frame ones, with some missing. The sample has approximately 11,000 clones, 40% to 50% seen once; the top ten hold 6.5% to 10%. The specimen comprised PBMCs, sampled 30 days after allogeneic stem cell transplant. The receptors derive from a male patient aged 45 to 59 who had an allogeneic stem cell transplant from an unrelated donor, so the T cells may come from the graft donor. Some clones in this sample may be carry-over from other donors' samples. Each CDR3 is given with its conserved first and last residue. The D gene is left open where the match is weak. Clone size is not always given. Where it is, it says once, few, many or a class for expanded clones.

V gene	clone size	J gene	D gene	CDR3 protein	CDR3 DNA
TRBV2	few	TRBJ1-1	NA	CASSEGGGTEAFF	TGTGCCAGCAGTGAGGGGGGAGGCACTGAAGCTTTCTTT
TRBV7-8	NA	TRBJ1-5	NA	CASSLVVGGNQPQHF	TGTGCCAGCAGCTTAGTGGTGGGGGGCAATCAGCCCCAGCATTTT
TRBV7-9	few	TRBJ2-3	TRBD2	CASSLLSSGGTDTQYF	TGTGCCAGCAGCCTCCTGTCTAGCGGGGGGACAGATACGCAGTATTTT
TRBV19	NA	TRBJ1-2	NA	CASRKDGDYGYTF	TGTGCCAGTAGGAAGGACGGAGACTATGGCTACACCTTC
TRBV5-4	NA	TRBJ1-3	NA	CASSSSSGPGNTIYF	TGTGCCAGCAGCTCCTCAAGTGGGCCTGGAAACACCATATATTTT
TRBV5-6	NA	TRBJ1-4	NA	CASSFRDAKLFF	TGTGCCAGCAGCTTCAGGGACGCTAAACTGTTTTTT
TRBV7-6	once	TRBJ1-4	NA	CASSPYSGMGEKLFF	TGTGCCAGCAGCCCCTATTCCGGTATGGGGGAAAAACTGTTTTTT
TRBV11-3	NA	TRBJ2-3	NA	CASSAFSGQDTQYF	TGTGCCAGCAGCGCCTTTTCTGGGCAGGATACGCAGTATTTT
TRBV30	NA	TRBJ1-5	NA	CAWSVLGAGLDQPQHF	TGTGCCTGGAGTGTACTAGGGGCAGGCTTGGATCAGCCCCAGCATTTT
TRBV30	NA	TRBJ1-2	NA	CAWIPQPDYGYTF	TGTGCCTGGATTCCGCAACCTGACTATGGCTACACCTTC
TRBV2	few	TRBJ2-7	TRBD1	CASTGQVNSEQYF	TGTGCCAGCACGGGACAGGTGAATTCCGAGCAGTACTTC
TRBV7-3	few	TRBJ2-7	TRBD1	CASSFTAGGQQYF	TGTGCCAGCAGCTTTACGGCAGGGGGCCAGCAGTACTTC
TRBV25-1	large	TRBJ2-6	NA	CASSTGANVLTF	TGTGCCAGCAGTACGGGGGCCAACGTCCTGACTTTC
TRBV5-1	NA	TRBJ1-1	TRBD1	CASSQGYRGRNTEAFF	TGCGCCAGCAGCCAAGGATACAGGGGAAGGAACACTGAAGCTTTCTTT
TRBV14	NA	TRBJ2-7	NA	CASSQRLGYEQYF	TGTGCCAGCAGCCAACGCCTGGGCTACGAGCAGTACTTC
TRBV30	NA	TRBJ1-2	NA	CAWSVQSGGYTF	TGTGCCTGGAGTGTACAGTCGGGTGGCTACACCTTC
TRBV6-5	NA	TRBJ2-7	TRBD2	CASNPSGRAVYEQYF	TGTGCCAGCAACCCTAGCGGGAGGGCCGTCTACGAGCAGTACTTC
TRBV28	NA	TRBJ1-2	NA	CASETTRGGYTF	TGTGCCAGCGAGACCACCAGGGGCGGCTACACCTTC
TRBV4-3	NA	TRBJ2-7	TRBD2	CASSQGVSSGRPYF	TGCGCCAGCAGCCAAGGGGTTTCTAGCGGGAGGCCGTACTTC
TRBV9	few	TRBJ1-2	NA	CASSVEGGNPYGYTF	TGTGCCAGCAGCGTAGAGGGAGGGAATCCCTATGGCTACACCTTC
TRBV5-4	NA	TRBJ2-7	NA	CASSWDGSYEQYF	TGTGCCAGCAGTTGGGACGGCTCCTACGAGCAGTACTTC
TRBV4-3	few	TRBJ1-2	NA	CASSQDRGSGGYTF	TGCGCCAGCAGCCAAGATCGGGGGAGTGGTGGCTACACCTTC
TRBV4-1	NA	TRBJ1-2	NA	CASSPDPQNIYGYTF	TGCGCCAGCAGCCCAGATCCTCAGAATATATATGGCTACACCTTC
TRBV7-8	NA	TRBJ2-7	NA	CASSYSHSYEQYF	TGTGCCAGCAGCTATAGCCACTCCTACGAGCAGTACTTC
TRBV5-6	NA	TRBJ2-7	NA	CASSFTGGTNEQYF	TGTGCCAGCAGCTTCACAGGCGGGACGAACGAGCAGTACTTC
TRBV2	NA	TRBJ1-2	NA	CASSEVGRQGGYTF	TGTGCCAGCAGTGAGGTGGGCCGCCAAGGGGGCTACACCTTC
TRBV2	NA	TRBJ1-2	NA	CASSEFDLSF	TGTGCCAGCAGTGAATTTGATCTATCCTTC
TRBV2	few	TRBJ2-1	NA	CASPLSNEQFF	TGTGCCAGCCCTTTGAGCAATGAGCAGTTCTTC
TRBV6-6	NA	TRBJ2-5	NA	CASSYSPFQETQYF	TGTGCCAGCAGTTACAGCCCCTTCCAAGAGACCCAGTACTTC
TRBV30	once	TRBJ2-1	NA	CAWSVKRDSYNEQFF	TGTGCCTGGAGTGTAAAAAGGGACTCCTACAATGAGCAGTTCTTC
TRBV4-1	NA	TRBJ1-4	NA	CASSQIRGVTEKNEKLFF	TGCGCCAGCAGCCAGATCCGAGGGGTGACAGAAAAGAATGAAAAACTGTTTTTT
TRBV4-3	NA	TRBJ2-3	NA	CASSQEWGSDTQYF	TGCGCCAGCAGCCAAGAATGGGGGTCAGATACGCAGTATTTT
TRBV6-5	NA	TRBJ1-4	NA	CASSYRAGINEKLFF	TGTGCCAGCAGTTACCGGGCAGGGATTAATGAAAAACTGTTTTTT